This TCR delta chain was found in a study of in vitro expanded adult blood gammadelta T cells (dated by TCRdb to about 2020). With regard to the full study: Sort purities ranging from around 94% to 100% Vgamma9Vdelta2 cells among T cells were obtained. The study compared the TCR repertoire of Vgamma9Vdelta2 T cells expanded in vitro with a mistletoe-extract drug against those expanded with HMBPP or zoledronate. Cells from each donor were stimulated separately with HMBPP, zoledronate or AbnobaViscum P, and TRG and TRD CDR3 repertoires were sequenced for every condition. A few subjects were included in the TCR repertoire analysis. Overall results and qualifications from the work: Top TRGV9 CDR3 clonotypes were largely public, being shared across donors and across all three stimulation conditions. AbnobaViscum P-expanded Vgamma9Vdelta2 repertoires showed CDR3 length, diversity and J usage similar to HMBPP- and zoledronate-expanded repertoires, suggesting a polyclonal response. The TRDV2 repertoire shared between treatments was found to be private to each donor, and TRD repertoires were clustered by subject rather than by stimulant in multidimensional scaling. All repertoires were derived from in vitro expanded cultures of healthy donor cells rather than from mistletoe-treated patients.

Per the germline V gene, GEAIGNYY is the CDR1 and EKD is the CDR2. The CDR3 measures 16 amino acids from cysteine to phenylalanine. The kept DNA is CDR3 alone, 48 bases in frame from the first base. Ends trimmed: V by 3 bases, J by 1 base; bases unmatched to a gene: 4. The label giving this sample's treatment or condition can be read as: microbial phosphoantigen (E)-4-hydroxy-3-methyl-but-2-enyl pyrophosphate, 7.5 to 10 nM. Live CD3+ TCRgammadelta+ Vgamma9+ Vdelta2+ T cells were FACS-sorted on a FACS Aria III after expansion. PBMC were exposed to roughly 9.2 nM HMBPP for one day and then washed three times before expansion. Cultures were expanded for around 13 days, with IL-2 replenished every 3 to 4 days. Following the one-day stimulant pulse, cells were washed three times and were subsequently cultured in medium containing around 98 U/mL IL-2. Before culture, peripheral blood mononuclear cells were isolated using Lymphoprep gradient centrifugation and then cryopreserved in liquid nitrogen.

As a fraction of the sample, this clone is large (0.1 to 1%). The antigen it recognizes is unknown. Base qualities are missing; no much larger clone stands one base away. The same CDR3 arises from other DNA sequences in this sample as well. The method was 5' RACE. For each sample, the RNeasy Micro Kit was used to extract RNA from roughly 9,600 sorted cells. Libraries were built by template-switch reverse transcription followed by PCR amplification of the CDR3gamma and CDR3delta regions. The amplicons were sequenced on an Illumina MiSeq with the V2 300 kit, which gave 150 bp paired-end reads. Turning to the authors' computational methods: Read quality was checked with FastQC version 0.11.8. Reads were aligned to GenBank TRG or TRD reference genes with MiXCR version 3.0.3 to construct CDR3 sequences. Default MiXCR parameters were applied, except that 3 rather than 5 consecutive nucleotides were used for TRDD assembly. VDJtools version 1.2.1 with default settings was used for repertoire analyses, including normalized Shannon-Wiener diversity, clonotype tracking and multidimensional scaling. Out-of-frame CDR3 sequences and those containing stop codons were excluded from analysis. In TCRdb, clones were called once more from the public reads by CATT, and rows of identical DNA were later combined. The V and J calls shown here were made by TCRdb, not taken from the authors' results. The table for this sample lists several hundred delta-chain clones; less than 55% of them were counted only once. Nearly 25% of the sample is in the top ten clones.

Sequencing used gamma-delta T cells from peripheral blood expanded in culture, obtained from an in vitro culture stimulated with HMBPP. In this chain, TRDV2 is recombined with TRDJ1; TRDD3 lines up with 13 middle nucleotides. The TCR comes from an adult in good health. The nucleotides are TGTGCCTGTGACGTACTGGGGGATACGGCCACCGATAAACTCATCTTT. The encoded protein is CACDVLGDTATDKLIF.